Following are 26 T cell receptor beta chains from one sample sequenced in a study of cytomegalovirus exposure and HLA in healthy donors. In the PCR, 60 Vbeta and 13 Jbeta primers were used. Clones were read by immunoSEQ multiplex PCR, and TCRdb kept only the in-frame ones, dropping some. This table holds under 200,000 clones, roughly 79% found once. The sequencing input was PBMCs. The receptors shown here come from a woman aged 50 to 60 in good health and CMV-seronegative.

The DNA for the CDR3 is TGTGCCAGTACCTCTAGCGGGAGGTCATCCGGGGAGCTGTTTTTT. Protein sequence: CASTSSGRSSGELFF. The chain employs TRBV19 and TRBJ2-2; 11 bases agree with TRBD2. The ends lost 7 bases at V and 6 bases at J; junction bases unmatched: 7. The CDR3 has 15 residues. The germline gives CDR1 LNHDA, CDR2 SQIVND (reference sequence).

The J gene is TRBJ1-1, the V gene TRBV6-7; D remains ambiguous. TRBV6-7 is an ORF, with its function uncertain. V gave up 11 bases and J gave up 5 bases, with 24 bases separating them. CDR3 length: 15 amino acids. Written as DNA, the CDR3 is TGTGCCCTGTGGCCGCCCCATGTTGAGGAAACTGAAGCTTTCTTT. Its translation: CALWPPHVEETEAFF.

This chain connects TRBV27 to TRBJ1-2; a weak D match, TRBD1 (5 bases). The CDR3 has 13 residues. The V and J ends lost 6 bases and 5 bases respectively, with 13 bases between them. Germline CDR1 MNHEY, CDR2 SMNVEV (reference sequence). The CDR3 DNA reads TGTGCCAGCAGCCCTACGGGACTTTATGGCTACACCTTC. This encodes CASSPTGLYGYTF.

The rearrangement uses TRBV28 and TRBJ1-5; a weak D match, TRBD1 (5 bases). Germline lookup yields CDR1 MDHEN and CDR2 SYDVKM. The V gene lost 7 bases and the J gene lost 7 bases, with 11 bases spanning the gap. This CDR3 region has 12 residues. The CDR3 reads CASTPYRQPQHF. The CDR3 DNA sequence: TGTGCCAGCACCCCCTACAGGCAGCCCCAGCATTTT.

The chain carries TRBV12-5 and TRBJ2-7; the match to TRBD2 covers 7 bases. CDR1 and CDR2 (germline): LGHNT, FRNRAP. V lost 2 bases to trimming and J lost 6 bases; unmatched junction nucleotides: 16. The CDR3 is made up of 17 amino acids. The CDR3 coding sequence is TGTGCTAGTGGTTTGCCTTCCGAGCGGGGCGTGGGGGGCGAGCAGTACTTC. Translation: CASGLPSERGVGGEQYF.

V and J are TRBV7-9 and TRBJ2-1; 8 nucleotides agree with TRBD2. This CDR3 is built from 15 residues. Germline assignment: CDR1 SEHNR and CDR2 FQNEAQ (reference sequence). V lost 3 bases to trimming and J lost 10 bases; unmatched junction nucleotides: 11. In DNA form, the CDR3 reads TGTGCCAGCAGCTTTGGGCTAGCGGGCTTGGAGGAGCAGTTCTTC. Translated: CASSFGLAGLEEQFF. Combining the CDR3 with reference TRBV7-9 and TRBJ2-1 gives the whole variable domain DTGVSQNPRHKITKRGQNVTFRCDPISEHNRLYWYRQTLGQGPEFLTYFQNEAQLEKSRLLSDRFSAERPKGSFSTLEIQRTEQGDSAMYLCASSFGLAGLEEQFFGPGTRLTVL.

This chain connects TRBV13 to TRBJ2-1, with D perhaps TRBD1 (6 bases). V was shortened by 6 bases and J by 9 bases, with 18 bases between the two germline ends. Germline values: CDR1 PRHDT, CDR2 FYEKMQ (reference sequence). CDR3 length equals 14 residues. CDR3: CASSPGDRGGEQFF. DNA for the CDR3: TGTGCCAGCAGTCCCGGGGATAGAGGGGGTGAGCAGTTCTTC.

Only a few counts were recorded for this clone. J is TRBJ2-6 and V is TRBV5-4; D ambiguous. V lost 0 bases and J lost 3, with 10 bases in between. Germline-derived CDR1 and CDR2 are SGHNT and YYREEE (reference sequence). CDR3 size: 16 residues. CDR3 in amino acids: CASSLDSLFGANVLTF. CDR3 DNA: TGTGCCAGCAGCTTGGATTCTCTGTTTGGGGCCAACGTCCTGACTTTC.

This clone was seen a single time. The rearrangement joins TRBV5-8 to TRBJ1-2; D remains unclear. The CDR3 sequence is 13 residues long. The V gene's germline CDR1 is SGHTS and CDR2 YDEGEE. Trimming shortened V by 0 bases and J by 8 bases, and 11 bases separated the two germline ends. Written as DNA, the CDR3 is TGTGCCAGCAGCTTGGGGCAGTTCGGGGGCTACACCTTC. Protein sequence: CASSLGQFGGYTF.

CDR3 in DNA: TGTGCCAGCAGTTATAGCGGGGGTAGCACAGATACGCAGTATTTT. It encodes CASSYSGGSTDTQYF. This chain connects TRBV27 to TRBJ2-3; TRBD2 aligns across 9 bases. Per germline, CDR1 MNHEY and CDR2 SMNVEV (reference sequence). CDR3 length: 15 amino acids. V shed 4 bases and J 0 bases; nucleotides not matched to a gene: 2.

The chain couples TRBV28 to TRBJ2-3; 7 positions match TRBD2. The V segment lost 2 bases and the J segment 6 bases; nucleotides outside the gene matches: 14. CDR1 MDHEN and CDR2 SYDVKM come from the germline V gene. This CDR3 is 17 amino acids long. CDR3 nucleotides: TGTGCCAGCAGTTTAGGGGCAGGCGGGAGAAATTTCGATACGCAGTATTTT. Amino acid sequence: CASSLGAGGRNFDTQYF.

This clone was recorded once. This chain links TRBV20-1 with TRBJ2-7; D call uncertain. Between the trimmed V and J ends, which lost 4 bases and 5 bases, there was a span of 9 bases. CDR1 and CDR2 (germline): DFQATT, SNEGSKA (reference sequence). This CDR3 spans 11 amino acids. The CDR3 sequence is CSAILVDEQYF. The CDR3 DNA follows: TGCAGTGCTATACTTGTGGACGAGCAGTACTTC.

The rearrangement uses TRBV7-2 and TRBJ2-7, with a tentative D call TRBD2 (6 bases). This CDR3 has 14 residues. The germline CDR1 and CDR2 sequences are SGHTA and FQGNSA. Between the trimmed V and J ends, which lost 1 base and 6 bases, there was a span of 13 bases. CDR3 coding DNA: TGTGCCAGCAGCTTAGGAGGCGGGGTCGGCGAGCAGTACTTC. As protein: CASSLGGGVGEQYF.

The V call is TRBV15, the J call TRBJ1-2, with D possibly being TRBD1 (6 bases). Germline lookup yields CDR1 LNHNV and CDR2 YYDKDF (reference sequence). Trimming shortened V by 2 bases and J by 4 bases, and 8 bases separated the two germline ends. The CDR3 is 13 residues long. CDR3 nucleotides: TGTGCCACCAGCAGAACAGGGTTCTATGGCTACACCTTC. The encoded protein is CATSRTGFYGYTF.

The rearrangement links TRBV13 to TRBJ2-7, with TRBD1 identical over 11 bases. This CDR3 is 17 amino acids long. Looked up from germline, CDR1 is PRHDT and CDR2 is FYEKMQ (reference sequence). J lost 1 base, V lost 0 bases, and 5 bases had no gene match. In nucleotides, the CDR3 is TGTGCCAGCAGCTTAGGAGTGGGGACAGGGGGTTCCTACGAGCAGTACTTC. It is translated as CASSLGVGTGGSYEQYF.

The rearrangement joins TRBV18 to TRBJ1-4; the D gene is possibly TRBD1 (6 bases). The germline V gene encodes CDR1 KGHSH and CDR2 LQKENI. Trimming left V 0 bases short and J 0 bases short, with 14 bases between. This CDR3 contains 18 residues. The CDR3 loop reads CASSPPRPGAATNEKLFF. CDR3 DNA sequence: TGTGCCAGCTCACCACCGCGTCCAGGGGCCGCAACTAATGAAAAACTGTTTTTT. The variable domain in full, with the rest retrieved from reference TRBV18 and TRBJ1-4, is NAGVMQNPRHLVRRRGQEARLRCSPMKGHSHVYWYRQLPEEGLKFMVYLQKENIIDESGMPKERFSAEFPKEGPSILRIQQVVRGDSAAYFCASSPPRPGAATNEKLFFGSGTQLSVL.

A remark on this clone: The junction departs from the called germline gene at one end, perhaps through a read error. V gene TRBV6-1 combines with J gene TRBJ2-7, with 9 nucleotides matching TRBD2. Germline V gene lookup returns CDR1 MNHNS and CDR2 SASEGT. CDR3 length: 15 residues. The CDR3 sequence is CASRGLSGSSSEQYF. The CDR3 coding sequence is TGTGCCAGCAGGGGGCTTAGCGGGAGTTCCTCCGAGCAGTACTTC.

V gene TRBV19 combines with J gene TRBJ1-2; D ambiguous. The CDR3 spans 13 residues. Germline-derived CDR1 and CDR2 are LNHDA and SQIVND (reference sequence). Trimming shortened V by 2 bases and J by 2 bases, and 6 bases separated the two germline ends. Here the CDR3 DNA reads TGTGCCAGTAGTATAACCCAGAACTATGGCTACACCTTC. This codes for CASSITQNYGYTF.

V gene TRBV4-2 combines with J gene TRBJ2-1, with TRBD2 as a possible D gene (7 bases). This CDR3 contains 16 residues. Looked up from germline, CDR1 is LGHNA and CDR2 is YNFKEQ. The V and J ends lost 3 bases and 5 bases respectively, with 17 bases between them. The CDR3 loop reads CASSQGRGAINNEQFF. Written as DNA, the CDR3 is TGTGCCAGCAGCCAGGGGAGGGGGGCGATAAACAATGAGCAGTTCTTC.

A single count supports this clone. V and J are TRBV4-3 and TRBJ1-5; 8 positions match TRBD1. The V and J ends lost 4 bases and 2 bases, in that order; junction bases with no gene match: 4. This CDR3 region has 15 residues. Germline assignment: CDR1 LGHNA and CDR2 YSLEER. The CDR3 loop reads CASSPGQGGNQPQHF. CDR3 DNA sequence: TGCGCCAGCAGCCCAGGACAGGGAGGCAATCAGCCCCAGCATTTT.

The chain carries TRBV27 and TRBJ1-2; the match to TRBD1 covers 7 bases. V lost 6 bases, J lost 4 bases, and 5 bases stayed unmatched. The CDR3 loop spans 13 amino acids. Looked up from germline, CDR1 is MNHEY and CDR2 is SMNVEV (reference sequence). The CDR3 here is CASSLTGAYGYTF. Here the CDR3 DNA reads TGTGCCAGCAGCCTCACAGGGGCCTATGGCTACACCTTC.

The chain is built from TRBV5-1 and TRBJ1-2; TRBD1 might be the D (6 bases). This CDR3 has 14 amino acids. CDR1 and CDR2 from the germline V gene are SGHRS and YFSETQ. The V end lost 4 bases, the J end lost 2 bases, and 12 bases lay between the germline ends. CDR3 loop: CASSPSGANYGYTF. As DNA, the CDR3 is TGCGCCAGCAGCCCTTCAGGGGCAAACTATGGCTACACCTTC.

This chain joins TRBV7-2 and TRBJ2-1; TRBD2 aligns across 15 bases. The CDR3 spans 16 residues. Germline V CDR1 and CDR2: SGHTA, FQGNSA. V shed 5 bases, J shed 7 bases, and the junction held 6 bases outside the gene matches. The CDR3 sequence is CASSPAGTSGRNEQFF. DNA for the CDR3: TGTGCCAGCAGCCCCGCCGGGACTAGCGGGAGGAATGAGCAGTTCTTC.

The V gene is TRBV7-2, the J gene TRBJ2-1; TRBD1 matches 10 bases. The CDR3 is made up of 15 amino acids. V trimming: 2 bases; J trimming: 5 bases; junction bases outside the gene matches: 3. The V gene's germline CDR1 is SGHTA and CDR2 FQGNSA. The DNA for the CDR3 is TGTGCCAGCAGCTTACAGGGACAGGGGAACAATGAGCAGTTCTTC. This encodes CASSLQGQGNNEQFF.

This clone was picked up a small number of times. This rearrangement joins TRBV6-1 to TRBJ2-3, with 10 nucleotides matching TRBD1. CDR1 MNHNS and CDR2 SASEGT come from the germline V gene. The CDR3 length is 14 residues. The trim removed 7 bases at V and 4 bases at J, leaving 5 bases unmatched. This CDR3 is CASKRQGAADTQYF. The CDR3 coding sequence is TGTGCCAGCAAAAGACAGGGGGCGGCAGATACGCAGTATTTT.

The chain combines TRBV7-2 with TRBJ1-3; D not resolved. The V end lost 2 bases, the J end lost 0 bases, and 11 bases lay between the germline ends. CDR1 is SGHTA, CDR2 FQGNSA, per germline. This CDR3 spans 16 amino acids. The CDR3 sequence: CASSLTPVSSGNTIYF. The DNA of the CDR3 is TGTGCCAGCAGCTTAACACCCGTAAGCTCTGGAAACACCATATATTTT.